Following are 30 T cell receptor beta chains from one sample sequenced in a study of CD8 T cells in ankylosing spondylitis. In TCRdb, the 5' RACE reads were re-called with MiXCR into one record per CDR3 protein. The table lists about 390,000 distinct CDR3 sequences, around 22% of them singletons, with less than 20% in the top ten. Their antigens remain unidentified. Findings and caveats of the study: A TCR beta motif of under 10 highly homologous variants seemed to mark ankylosing spondylitis blood.

What was sequenced was blood, either unsorted or a sorted T cell fraction (not recorded which). The source of these receptors is a male donor with ankylosing spondylitis.

This clonotype has a handful of counts. This chain connects TRBV29-1 to TRBJ2-5, with D tentatively TRBD2 (5 bases). CDR1 and CDR2 (germline): SQVTM, ANQGSEA. V gave up 7 bases and J gave up 5 bases, with 17 bases separating them. This CDR3 region has 13 residues. In DNA form, the CDR3 reads TGCAGCGAAACACAGTCAACGGGGGAGACCCAGTACTTC. Amino acids: CSETQSTGETQYF.

This clonotype turned up a few times. The chain combines TRBV19 with TRBJ2-1; 11 bases fit TRBD2. Germline CDR1 and CDR2: LNHDA and SQIVND (reference sequence). The CDR3 totals 15 residues. V trimming: 0 bases; J trimming: 7 bases; junction bases outside the gene matches: 2. DNA for the CDR3: TGTGCCAGTAGTATAGAACTAGCGGGAGAGAATGAGCAGTTCTTC. Amino acid sequence: CASSIELAGENEQFF.

This clonotype came up a few times. The gene calls are TRBV28 and TRBJ1-5; 7 nucleotides agree with TRBD1. The CDR3 consists of 16 residues. In germline, CDR1 is MDHEN, CDR2 SYDVKM. V shed 4 bases, J shed 4 bases, and the junction held 10 bases outside the gene matches. For the CDR3, the DNA is TGTGCCAGCAGTTCCCGACAGGGCTGGGGTAATCAGCCCCAGCATTTT. Amino acid sequence: CASSSRQGWGNQPQHF.

A note on this clonotype: The junction departs from the called germline gene at one end, perhaps through a read error. The chain couples TRBV12-5 to TRBJ2-2; 9 positions agree with TRBD2. CDR3 size: 21 residues. Germline-derived CDR1 and CDR2 are LGHNT and FRNRAP. CDR3 sequence reads: CASGLVIVSTAGGVNAGELFF. The CDR3 coding sequence is TGTGCTAGTGGTTTGGTAATCGTTTCGACGGCGGGAGGGGTGAACGCCGGGGAGCTGTTTTTT.

V and J are TRBV20-1 and TRBJ2-6; D is unresolved. Trimming left V 4 bases short and J 4 bases short, with 8 bases between. CDR3 size: 13 residues. Per germline, CDR1 DFQATT and CDR2 SNEGSKA (reference sequence). The CDR3 reads CSAILLGANVLTF. CDR3 nucleotide sequence: TGCAGTGCTATTCTTTTAGGGGCCAACGTCCTGACTTTC.

This chain joins TRBV12-3 or TRBV12-4 and TRBJ1-6; D unclear. The CDR3 extends over 15 amino acids. Trimming cost V 1 base and J 3 bases, with 7 bases left between them. CDR3 nucleotides: TGTGCCAGCAGTTTAGGGCAGGTCTATAATTCACCCCTCCACTTT. Translation: CASSLGQVYNSPLHF.

CDR3 sequence (DNA): TGTGCCAGCGGACCCCGGGTTCAGGGAATCGAGCAGTACTTC. Its translation is CASGPRVQGIEQYF. The chain couples TRBV6-1 to TRBJ2-7; the D gene is possibly TRBD1 (5 bases). Trimming shortened V by 8 bases and J by 6 bases, and 20 bases separated the two germline ends. Germline V CDR1 and CDR2: MNHNS, SASEGT. The CDR3 has 14 amino acids.

This clonotype has more than one count but fewer than ten. V usage is TRBV29-1 and J usage is TRBJ1-5; TRBD1 is a possible D gene (5 bases). The V end was cut by 5 bases, the J end by 4 bases, with 12 bases between. This CDR3 region has 13 residues. Germline-derived CDR1 and CDR2 are SQVTM and ANQGSEA. Here the CDR3 DNA reads TGCAGCGTTCAGGGTTTAGGAAATCAGCCCCAGCATTTT. It is translated as CSVQGLGNQPQHF.

The chain links TRBV12-3 or TRBV12-4 to TRBJ2-3; no firm D call. Between the trimmed V and J ends, which lost 7 bases and 2 bases, there was a span of 7 bases. This CDR3 is built from 12 residues. CDR3 amino acids: CASNRYTDTQYF. CDR3 bases: TGTGCCAGCAATAGGTACACAGATACGCAGTATTTT.

This clonotype was counted a few times. The chain couples TRBV25-1 to TRBJ1-6; the D is unclear. Looked up from germline, CDR1 is MGHDK and CDR2 is SYGVNS. There are 13 residues in the CDR3. V lost 3 bases and J 12 bases, leaving 12 bases between the germline ends. The CDR3 loop reads CASSEFSFEPLHF. The CDR3 DNA sequence: TGTGCCAGCAGTGAGTTTAGCTTCGAACCCCTCCACTTT.

This clonotype was seen a handful of times. The rearrangement links TRBV9 to TRBJ2-2; 10 nucleotides match TRBD2. The CDR3 length is 18 residues. Germline V gene lookup returns CDR1 SGDLS and CDR2 YYNGEE. V was clipped by 3 bases and J by 7 bases; unmatched bases: 15. In nucleotides, the CDR3 is TGTGCCAGCAGCGGAACCGGGACTAGCGCCCTGAGGGGCGGGGAGCTGTTTTTT. Protein: CASSGTGTSALRGGELFF.

V usage is TRBV3-1 and J usage is TRBJ1-4; possible D gene TRBD1, 6 bases. CDR1 is LGHDT, CDR2 YNNKEL, per germline (reference sequence). V dropped 1 base and J dropped 4 bases, with 10 bases sitting between them. The CDR3 consists of 15 residues. The CDR3 loop is CASSQARRGNEKLFF. CDR3 DNA: TGTGCCAGCAGCCAAGCACGCAGGGGTAATGAAAAACTGTTTTTT.

There are many counts of this clonotype. This sequence joins TRBV5-1 and TRBJ1-2; D uncertain. The CDR3 is 13 residues long. Trimming took 6 bases from V and 8 from J, leaving 17 bases between them. Looked up from germline, CDR1 is SGHRS and CDR2 is YFSETQ. CDR3: CASTPAGERGYTF. The CDR3 DNA reads TGCGCCAGCACCCCAGCTGGGGAAAGAGGCTACACCTTC.

There are a few counts of this clonotype. This chain uses TRBV5-4 with TRBJ2-3; TRBD2 agrees at 8 bases. CDR1 and CDR2 (germline): SGHNT, YYREEE (reference sequence). The CDR3 totals 16 residues. Trimming took 6 bases from V and 3 from J; bases not matched to a gene: 12. Written as DNA, the CDR3 is TGTGCCAGCAACCAGAAAGCGGGAGTGTTGACAGATACGCAGTATTTT. This encodes CASNQKAGVLTDTQYF.

The chain combines TRBV4-1 with TRBJ2-5; 16 nucleotides match TRBD2. This CDR3 region has 18 residues. CDR1 and CDR2 (germline): MGHRA, YSYEKL. Trimming at V came to 0 bases and at J to 5 bases, leaving 6 bases not matched to a gene. CDR3: CASSQEGLAGGPKETQYF. For the CDR3, the DNA is TGCGCCAGCAGCCAAGAGGGACTAGCGGGAGGGCCAAAGGAGACCCAGTACTTC.

The chain has TRBV11-2 and TRBJ2-1; 9 bases are shared with TRBD2. Germline V gene lookup returns CDR1 SGHAT and CDR2 FQNNGV. CDR3 length: 18 amino acids. V trimming: 5 bases; J trimming: 3 bases; junction bases outside the gene matches: 14. CDR3 DNA: TGTGCCAGCAGCCTACCCCGGGGTAGCGGGAGTAGCTACAATGAGCAGTTCTTC. It specifies CASSLPRGSGSSYNEQFF.

This clonotype appeared a single time. The chain employs TRBV11-3 and TRBJ2-1; the match to TRBD2 covers 9 bases. This CDR3 is 15 amino acids long. Trimming removed 3 bases from V and 5 bases from J; junction bases left unmatched: 5. CDR1 SGHNT and CDR2 YENEEA come from the germline V gene. The CDR3 is CASSLRTSADNEQFF. The CDR3 DNA sequence: TGTGCCAGCAGCTTGAGGACTAGCGCAGACAATGAGCAGTTCTTC.

The chain recombines TRBV12-3 or TRBV12-4 with TRBJ2-7; 8 bases match TRBD2. This CDR3 comprises 15 residues. V was clipped by 5 bases and J by 1 base; unmatched bases: 7. CDR3: CASSALAGLSYEQYF. The CDR3 nucleotides read TGTGCCAGCAGTGCCCTAGCGGGCCTATCCTACGAGCAGTACTTC.

This chain joins TRBV3-1 and TRBJ2-1; D not certain. The CDR3 is 14 residues long. In germline, CDR1 is LGHDT, CDR2 YNNKEL (reference sequence). Trimming pared 5 bases from V and 5 bases from J, leaving 13 bases between. In DNA, the CDR3 is TGTGCCAGCAGCTCGGATGCACGCCACAATGAGCAGTTCTTC. Encoded protein: CASSSDARHNEQFF.

The chain employs TRBV2 and TRBJ2-3, with 8 positions matching TRBD2. Germline-derived CDR1 and CDR2 are SNHLY and FYNNEI. The J segment lost 3 bases and the V segment lost 5 bases, leaving 13 bases of the junction unmatched. This CDR3 comprises 17 residues. The CDR3 here is CASSSSGREAYTDTQYF. As DNA, the CDR3 is TGTGCCAGCAGTAGCTCCGGGCGGGAGGCTTATACAGATACGCAGTATTTT.

The chain links TRBV3-1 to TRBJ2-2; no clear D. V was cut by 3 bases and J by 5 bases, with 4 bases left in between. CDR3 length equals 12 residues. In germline, CDR1 is LGHDT, CDR2 YNNKEL (reference sequence). The CDR3 DNA reads as TGTGCCAGCAGCCAGTGGACCGGGGAGCTGTTTTTT. It is translated as CASSQWTGELFF.

V is TRBV18 and J is TRBJ2-7; weak D call: TRBD2 (5 bases). Trimming took off 2 bases at V and 5 bases at J, with 10 bases between the two ends. Looked up from germline, CDR1 is KGHSH and CDR2 is LQKENI. The CDR3 totals 13 residues. Written as DNA, the CDR3 is TGTGCCAGCTCACCATTGGCAGCGGACGAGCAGTACTTC. Translated: CASSPLAADEQYF.

This chain links TRBV19 with TRBJ2-1; no reliable D call. The CDR3 is 11 residues long. V lost 3 bases to trimming and J lost 9 bases, with 6 bases between them. Germline CDR1 and CDR2: LNHDA and SQIVND (reference sequence). In DNA, the CDR3 is TGTGCCAGTAGTATTGGTAGTGAGCAGTTCTTC. Protein sequence: CASSIGSEQFF.

The J gene is TRBJ1-5, the V gene TRBV18, with 10 bases matching TRBD1. V was clipped by 2 bases and J by 6 bases; unmatched bases: 4. Germline V CDR1 and CDR2: KGHSH, LQKENI. CDR3 length: 15 residues. The CDR3 bases are TGTGCCAGCTCACCAGATCGGACAGGGGGTCAGCCCCAGCATTTT. Amino acid sequence: CASSPDRTGGQPQHF.

The chain recombines TRBV2 with TRBJ2-5; D might be TRBD1 (5 bases). Trimming stripped 4 bases from V and 4 bases from J, with 10 bases between. The germline V gene has CDR1 SNHLY and CDR2 FYNNEI. The CDR3 extends over 13 amino acids. CDR3: CASSGGTGETQYF. CDR3 nucleotide sequence: TGTGCCAGCAGTGGAGGAACAGGAGAGACCCAGTACTTC. Using reference TRBV2 and TRBJ2-5 for the parts outside the CDR3, the full variable domain is EPEVTQTPSHQVTQMGQEVILRCVPISNHLYFYWYRQILGQKVEFLVSFYNNEISEKSEIFDDQFSVERPDGSNFTLKIRSTKLEDSAMYFCASSGGTGETQYFGPGTRLLVL.

This clonotype was counted many times. V and J are TRBV5-1 and TRBJ1-5, with TRBD1 as a possible D gene (5 bases). Germline-derived CDR1 and CDR2 are SGHRS and YFSETQ. The V end was cut by 4 bases, the J end by 4 bases, with 15 bases between. CDR3 size: 15 residues. Written as DNA, the CDR3 is TGCGCCAGCAGCCCCGAGCCAGGGATAAATCAGCCCCAGCATTTT. Encoded protein: CASSPEPGINQPQHF.

The chain recombines TRBV29-1 with TRBJ2-7; 7 bases align to TRBD1. V shed 4 bases, J shed 9 bases, and the junction held 9 bases outside the gene matches. Germline V lookup: CDR1 SQVTM, CDR2 ANQGSEA. The CDR3 extends over 12 amino acids. CDR3 sequence (DNA): TGCAGCGTTGGCGACAGGGAGCATGGGCAGTACTTC. Its protein product is CSVGDREHGQYF.

The genes are TRBV5-1 and TRBJ2-3; the match to TRBD1 covers 9 bases. V gave up 4 bases and J gave up 4 bases; unmatched junction bases: 7. The CDR3 consists of 15 residues. Germline V lookup: CDR1 SGHRS, CDR2 YFSETQ. The CDR3 DNA follows: TGCGCCAGCAGCGTCGGGACAGGGAGGGCAGATACGCAGTATTTT. The encoded protein is CASSVGTGRADTQYF.

The chain has TRBV5-6 and TRBJ1-5; D unresolved. The V and J ends lost 0 bases and 0 bases respectively, with 7 bases between them. The CDR3 loop spans 15 amino acids. From germline, CDR1 is SGHDT and CDR2 YYEEEE. Written as DNA, the CDR3 is TGTGCCAGCAGCTTGGGGGTCTATAGCAATCAGCCCCAGCATTTT. It is translated as CASSLGVYSNQPQHF.

This clonotype was counted only a few times. The chain couples TRBV11-3 to TRBJ2-1, with 10 bases fitting TRBD1. CDR3 size: 15 residues. V trimming: 3 bases; J trimming: 6 bases; junction bases outside the gene matches: 5. Per germline, CDR1 SGHNT and CDR2 YENEEA. The DNA of the CDR3 is TGTGCCAGCAGCTTGGCTTGGGACAGGGGCAATGAGCAGTTCTTC. Residues: CASSLAWDRGNEQFF.